This entry is about one T cell receptor beta chain. This record belongs to a study of cytomegalovirus exposure and HLA in healthy donors. Study at large: Of some 400 genotyped donors, more than 75% grouped in the Caucasian-associated ancestry cluster.

This CDR3 has 15 residues. CDR1 and CDR2 (germline): WNHNN, SYGVQD (reference sequence). PCR involved 60 Vbeta and 13 Jbeta primers. Sequenced by immunoSEQ multiplex PCR; TCRdb stores in-frame clones only, minus some. The table shows about 92,000 clones, with about 67% occurring only once. The chain combines TRBV10-1 with TRBJ2-5; 8 bases agree with TRBD1. Gene TRBJ2-7 matches the end of the DNA better, so the J call may be wrong. The receptor comes from a woman aged 18-29 years in good health and CMV-seropositive. Sequencing was carried out using PBMCs. In DNA, the CDR3 is TGCGCCAGCAGTGCTGACAGGGGTCTACCTTACGAGCAGTACTTC. It is translated as CASSADRGLPYEQYF.